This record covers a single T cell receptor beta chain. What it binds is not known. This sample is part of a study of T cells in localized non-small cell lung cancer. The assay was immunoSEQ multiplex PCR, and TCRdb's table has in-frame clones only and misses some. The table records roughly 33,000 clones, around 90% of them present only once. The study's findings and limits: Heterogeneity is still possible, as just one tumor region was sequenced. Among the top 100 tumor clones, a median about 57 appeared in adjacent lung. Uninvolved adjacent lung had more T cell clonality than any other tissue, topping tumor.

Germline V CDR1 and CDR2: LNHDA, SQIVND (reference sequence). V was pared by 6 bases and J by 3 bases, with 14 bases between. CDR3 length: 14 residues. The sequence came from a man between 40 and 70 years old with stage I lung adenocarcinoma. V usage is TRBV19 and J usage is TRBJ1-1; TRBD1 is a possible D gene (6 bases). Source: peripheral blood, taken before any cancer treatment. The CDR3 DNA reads TGTGCCAGTAGCCATACAGGGAGAGACACTGAAGCTTTCTTT. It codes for CASSHTGRDTEAFF.